Sequencing of this T cell receptor beta chain was carried out in a study of T cell repertoires in ileal Crohn's disease. CDR1 is SGHRS and CDR2 is YFSETQ in the germline V gene. The CDR3 contains 16 residues. V was pared by 6 bases and J by 4 bases, with 10 bases of the junction left unmatched. The method was immunoSEQ multiplex PCR; TCRdb's version includes in-frame clones alone and lacks a portion of them. The sample consists of roughly 13,000 clones, roughly 82% of them appearing once. Sequenced input: ileal tissue. The chain uses TRBV5-1 and TRBJ2-2; TRBD2 matches at 9 bases. The clonotype was recovered from an adult with Crohn's disease. CDR3 protein: CASTSLAGGPTGELFF. CDR3 bases: TGCGCCAGCACCTCTTTGGCGGGAGGGCCCACCGGGGAGCTGTTTTTT.